What follows is one T cell receptor (beta chain) and its context. Its specificity is unknown. Blood dates from first hyperthyroidism diagnosis, before any ophthalmopathy symptoms. Germline V gives CDR1 MNHNS, CDR2 SASEGT. V was clipped by 6 bases and J by 6 bases; unmatched bases: 8. The CDR3 contains 14 residues. These data belong to a study of T cells in Graves' hyperthyroidism and ophthalmopathy. The study's findings and limits: Using 13 V-J features, a model discriminated ophthalmopathy from stable hyperthyroidism. Ophthalmopathy prediction by the model preceded onset by a median approximately 6.9 months.

Amplified TCR beta CDR3 regions derived from RNA transcripts. The HTBI primer set drove a first-round RT-PCR of the TCR CDR3. TCRdb re-called the multiplex PCR reads with MiXCR, one entry per CDR3 protein. The repertoire holds more than 300,000 distinct CDR3 sequences, about 18% seen once, with approximately 35% in the top ten. The chain links TRBV6-1 to TRBJ1-5; 7 positions agree with TRBD1. The clonotype was recovered from a young woman with Graves' hyperthyroidism that later progressed to Graves' ophthalmopathy. Sequencing was carried out using blood. CDR3 sequence: CASSPDRAPQPQHF. The CDR3 coding sequence is TGTGCCAGCAGCCCCGACAGGGCCCCTCAGCCCCAGCATTTT.